This note documents a single T cell receptor beta chain sequence. This clone was detected once. There is no known antigen for this receptor. No much larger clone exists at a distance of one base, and base qualities are not known. CDR1 and CDR2, looked up from the germline V gene, are LGHNT and FRNRAP. V is trimmed back by 2 bases and J by 4 bases, and the junction contains 10 bases that no gene match accounts for. The CDR3 goes from the cysteine to the phenylalanine over 17 residues. The kept DNA is CDR3 alone, 51 bases in frame from the first base. The library was prepared using the immunoSEQ multiplex PCR assay. The multiplex PCR relied on a mix of 60 forward primers for TCR Vbeta segments and 13 reverse primers for TCR Jbeta segments. Amplification of the CDR3 region of rearranged TCR beta genes was performed with a multiplex PCR assay on genomic DNA. On the Illumina HiSeq System, the amplified TCR beta libraries were sequenced as 87-base-pair reads. Concerning the study's data processing: In a later analysis, roughly 80 million unique TCR beta chains were counted across the roughly 610 repertoires, and roughly 9.9 million of these chains were shared by at least two donors. Raw reads were error-corrected and collapsed into unique sequences with a nearest-neighbor algorithm that merged closely related sequences to remove PCR and sequencing errors. To assign V, D and J gene segments, CDR3 sequences were aligned to IMGT reference sequences. For a sequence to be retained, a match of at least six nucleotides was required to both a V gene segment and a J gene segment. A rearrangement counted as productive if the CDR3 had no stop codons and remained in frame with V and J, and every other rearrangement counted as non-productive. Following IMGT convention, CDR3 was defined as the stretch from the second conserved V-encoded cysteine to the conserved J-encoded phenylalanine. The earlier analysis of about 570 of the donors excluded any sequence lacking an unambiguous match to a single V gene segment. In an earlier analysis of several hundred of the donors, V segments were called functional above 56.7% productive rearrangements and were called segregating when the between-donor standard deviation exceeded 5%. A statistical classification framework was built to diagnose cytomegalovirus status from the catalog of TCR beta chain sequences. In a later analysis, V and J genes were assigned by comparing TCR nucleotide sequences against IMGT/GENE-DB human TR gene sequences. A later analysis assigned CDR3 sequences and most-parsimonious VDJ recombination scenarios with the TCRdist pipeline. A later analysis defined each TCR beta chain by its CDR3 amino acid sequence plus V-gene family, and excluded reads lacking a unique V-gene family. A later analysis removed 500 to 600 highly shared, low-generation-probability nucleotide sequences to deal with suspected cross-contamination and a sequencing artifact. In a later analysis, a clonal expansion index for each public chain was calculated from normalized within-repertoire ranks of inferred template counts. Generation probabilities in a later analysis came from a VDJ recombination model fitted to out-of-frame rearrangements, and those results were checked against IGoR. In a later analysis, hypergeometric tests were used to score TCR-TCR, TCR-HLA and TCR-CMV co-occurrence, with a repertoire-size bias correction applied to TCR pairs. A later analysis estimated false discovery rates by permuting HLA or CMV assignments 20 times. A later analysis grouped co-occurring TCRs with DBSCAN, adding TCRdist sequence similarity when clustering within HLA-allele-positive subsets. Repertoires with fewer than 30,000 or more than 120,000 public chains were left out of co-occurrence clustering, as were a handful of repertoires with anomalous nucleotide sharing. Sourced from immuneACCESS, this table was stored by TCRdb with only in-frame sequences that have V and J called. A share of the clones is absent; for the studies checked, an unresolved V gene accounts for under half, and the remainder has no known explanation. That table supplies the V and J calls and clone size; D and trimming were determined from the DNA. For this sample there are some 150,000 clones; roughly 80% appear just once. The ten largest clonotypes hold 3.4% of the sample.

These data come from a study of cytomegalovirus exposure and HLA in healthy donors (dated by TCRdb to the late 2010s). Regarding the research as a whole: According to an earlier analysis of 450 to 650 of the donors, some 180 million T cells yielded 90 million to 140 million unique TCR beta sequences and about 300 Gb of sequence data. About 330 gigabases of sequencing data and tens of millions of unique TCR sequences made up an early release that covered 640 HLA-typed donors. Of the approximately 400 genotyped donors, about 84% fell in the genetic ancestry cluster associated with self-reported Caucasian donors. The study aimed to test whether cataloging public T cell receptors could reveal signatures of past pathogen exposure. Using immunosequencing, the study profiled T cell repertoires from approximately 700 subjects and related those repertoires to cytomegalovirus serostatus. In addition to the first cohort of roughly 670 subjects, a separate validation cohort of some 120 different subjects was used. To predict cytomegalovirus infection status, the study combined high-throughput TCR immunosequencing, statistical association of individual TCRs with disease status, and machine learning. To study patterns of TCR occurrence, a later analysis re-analyzed previously published TCR beta repertoires from 500 to 850 donors and added high-resolution HLA genotyping. The later analysis used no new phenotypic data to find candidate immune exposures, relying instead on TCR beta sequences and their occurrence across donors. An earlier analysis of nearly 600 of the donors applied high-throughput TCR beta sequencing to assess whether each TCR beta V gene segment acted as functional or pseudogenic. Donor age, sex, ethnicity and CMV serostatus were collected together with the repertoire data. Genome-wide SNP genotypes for about three fifths of the roughly 670 donors were used in a later genetic analysis, which treated that subset as a discovery cohort. All discovery cohort repertoires had been generated on a single sequencing platform. HLA typing included class I and class II loci at four-digit resolution. The number of donors typed differed by locus, with 629-630 for A, B, C, DRB1 and DQB1, roughly 550 for DQA1, about 610 for DPA1, and some 440 for DPB1. Four to six DR-DQ haplotypes were handled as single units for association and clustering, since linkage in the cohort was strong. Among under 450 genotyped donors of the cohort, an average of 235,054 unique TCR beta nucleotide sequences were sequenced per donor, roughly 20% of them non-productive.

The cohort consisted of 670 or so healthy bone marrow donors. At the time of sampling, all cohort members were nominally healthy, though unrecorded immune exposures were likely present. The donor was CMV seronegative and belonged to the group of 350 to 400 seronegative cohort members. Each donor provided a peripheral blood sample, and peripheral blood mononuclear cells were used for TCR beta sequencing. Genomic DNA extraction from the blood cell samples was performed with the Qiagen DNeasy Blood Extraction Kit. The paper's findings and limits, for the study overall: In this cohort, only TCR beta chains were sequenced, and detectable features were limited by the absence of alpha or paired-chain data. An association between a missense DCLRE1C variant and V-gene and J-gene trimming of TCR beta chains was found in a later genetic analysis and replicated in an independent cohort. Immune exposure information for the cohort was limited to CMV serostatus. An earlier analysis of around 600 of the donors showed that most TCR beta V segments appeared in productive rearrangements either about 87% or about 30% of the time, which broadly matched IMGT annotations. A later genetic analysis reported fewer N-insertions in productive TCRs among donors in an Asian-associated ancestry cluster than the 666-donor mean. Because some donors lacked HLA typing at each locus, the association tests relied only on the typed subset. According to a later analysis, TCR association rates differed among HLA loci, with DRB1 alleles showing the most associated TCRs and HLA-C alleles showing the fewest. Some IMGT-functional V segments, including TRBV6-2 and TRBV6-3, could not be distinguished by the 87-base-pair reads and were therefore excluded. Roughly uniform sequencing depth across donors was assumed in presence/absence analyses, although this assumption may not hold. A few of the identified cytomegalovirus-associated TCR beta chains were confirmed in vitro to be specific for cytomegalovirus antigens. The classifier was reported to diagnose cytomegalovirus status with high specificity and sensitivity in both the original and validation cohorts. The authors suggested that the approach could potentially be generalized to other disease states and immunological phenotypes. A cluster of highly shared sequence variants was judged likely to represent a technical artifact of the sequencing pipeline. A later analysis found that most CMV-associated TCR beta chains appeared HLA-restricted, with HLA associations seemingly driven largely by CMV exposure. The study listed approximately 150 TCR beta chains as associated with cytomegalovirus. Because counts were too low, roughly 16 rarely observed V segments, including chromosome 9 orphons, were excluded from the earlier analysis of several hundred of the donors. A further reported finding was that TCR beta sequences accurately predicted the HLA-A and HLA-B alleles for most subjects in the first cohort. When HLA alleles, especially DR and DQ, strongly co-occurred, attributing TCR associations to individual alleles was difficult. According to a later analysis, parvovirus B19, influenza, CMV and Epstein-Barr virus appeared linked to several top co-occurrence clusters. Most TCR sequences were seen in very few donors, while some public TCRs were found in many individuals. A later analysis found that HLA-associated TCR beta chains were more clonally expanded and had lower generation probabilities than equally common non-associated chains. Specific HLA alleles were associated with 18,000 or so TCR beta sequences at a false discovery rate of 0.05 in a later analysis. Linkage disequilibrium might explain the correlated functional status among segregating V segments, but an unknown experimental factor could not be excluded.

The sequence was collected from a male donor in good health and CMV-seronegative. The sample was PBMCs. The rearrangement combines TRBV12-5 with TRBJ1-5; 8 bases in the middle match TRBD1. The nucleotides are TGTGCTAGTGGTTTGCCTGCTGGACAGGGTAGGAATCAGCCCCAGCATTTT. It specifies CASGLPAGQGRNQPQHF. Reference TRBV12-5 and TRBJ1-5 proteins supply the regions before and after the CDR3; the full variable domain is: DARVTQTPRHKVTEMGQEVTMRCQPILGHNTVFWYRQTMMQGLELLAYFRNRAPLDDSGMPKDRFSAEMPDATLATLKIQPSEPRDSAVYFCASGLPAGQGRNQPQHFGDGTRLSIL.